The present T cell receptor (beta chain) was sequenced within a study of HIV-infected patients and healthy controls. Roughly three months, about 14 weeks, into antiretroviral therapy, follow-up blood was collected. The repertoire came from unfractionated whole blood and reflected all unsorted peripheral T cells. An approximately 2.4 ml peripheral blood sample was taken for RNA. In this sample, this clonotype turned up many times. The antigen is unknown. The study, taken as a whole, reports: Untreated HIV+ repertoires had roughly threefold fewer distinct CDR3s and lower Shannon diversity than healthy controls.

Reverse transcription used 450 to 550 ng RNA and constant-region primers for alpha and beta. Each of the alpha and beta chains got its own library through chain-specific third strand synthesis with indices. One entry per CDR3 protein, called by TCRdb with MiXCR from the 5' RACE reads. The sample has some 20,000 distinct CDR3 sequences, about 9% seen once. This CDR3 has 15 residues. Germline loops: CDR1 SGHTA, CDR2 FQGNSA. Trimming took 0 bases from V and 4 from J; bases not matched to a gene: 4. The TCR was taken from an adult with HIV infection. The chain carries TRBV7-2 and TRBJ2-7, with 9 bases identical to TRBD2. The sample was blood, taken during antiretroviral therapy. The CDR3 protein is CASSLASGSSYEQYF. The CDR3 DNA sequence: TGTGCCAGCAGCTTAGCTAGCGGGAGTAGTTACGAGCAGTACTTC.